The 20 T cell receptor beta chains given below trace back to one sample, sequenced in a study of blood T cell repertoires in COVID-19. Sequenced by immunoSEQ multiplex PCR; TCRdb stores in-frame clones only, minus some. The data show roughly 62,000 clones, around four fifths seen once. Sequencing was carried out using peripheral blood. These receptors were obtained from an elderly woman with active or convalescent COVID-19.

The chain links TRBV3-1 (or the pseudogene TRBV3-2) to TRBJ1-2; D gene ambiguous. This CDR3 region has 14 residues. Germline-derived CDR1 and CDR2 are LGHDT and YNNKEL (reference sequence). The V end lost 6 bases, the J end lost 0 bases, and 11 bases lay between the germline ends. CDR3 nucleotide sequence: TGTGCCAGCAGACAGACGGCTGCTAACTATGGCTACACCTTC. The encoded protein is CASRQTAANYGYTF.

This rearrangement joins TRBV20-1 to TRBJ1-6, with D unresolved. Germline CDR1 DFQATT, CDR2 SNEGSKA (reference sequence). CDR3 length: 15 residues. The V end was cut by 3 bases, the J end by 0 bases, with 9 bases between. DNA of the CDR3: TGCAGTGCTAGTAAGGAGTCCTCCTATAATTCACCCCTCCACTTT. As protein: CSASKESSYNSPLHF.

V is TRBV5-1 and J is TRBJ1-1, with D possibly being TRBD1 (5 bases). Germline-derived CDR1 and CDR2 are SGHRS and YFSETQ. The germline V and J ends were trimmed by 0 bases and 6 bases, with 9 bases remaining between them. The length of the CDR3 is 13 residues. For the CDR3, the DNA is TGCGCCAGCAGCTTGGTAGGGGCTGCTGAAGCTTTCTTT. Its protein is CASSLVGAAEAFF.

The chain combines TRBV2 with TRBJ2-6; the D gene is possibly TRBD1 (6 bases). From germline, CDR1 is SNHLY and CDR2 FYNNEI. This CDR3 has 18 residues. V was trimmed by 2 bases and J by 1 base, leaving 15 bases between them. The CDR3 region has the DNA TGTGCCAGCAGTGAACTGAGGGCTAGGGGGTCTGGGGCCAACGTCCTGACTTTC. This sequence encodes CASSELRARGSGANVLTF.

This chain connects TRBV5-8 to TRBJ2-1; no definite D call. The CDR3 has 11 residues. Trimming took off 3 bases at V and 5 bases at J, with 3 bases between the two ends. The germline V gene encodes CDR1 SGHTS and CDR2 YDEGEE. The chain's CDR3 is CASSWHNEQFF. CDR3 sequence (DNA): TGTGCCAGCAGCTGGCACAATGAGCAGTTCTTC.

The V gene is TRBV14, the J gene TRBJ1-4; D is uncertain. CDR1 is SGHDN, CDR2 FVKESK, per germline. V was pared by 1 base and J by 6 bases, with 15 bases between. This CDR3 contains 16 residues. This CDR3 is CASSQGAGSRYEKLFF. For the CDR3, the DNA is TGTGCCAGCAGCCAAGGGGCGGGGTCCCGATATGAAAAACTGTTTTTT.

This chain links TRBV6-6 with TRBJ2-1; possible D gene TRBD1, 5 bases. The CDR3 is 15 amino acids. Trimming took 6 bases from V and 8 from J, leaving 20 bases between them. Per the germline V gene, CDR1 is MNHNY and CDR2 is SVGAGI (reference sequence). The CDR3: CASSPEFGRADEQFF. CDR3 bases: TGTGCCAGCAGCCCCGAATTTGGCAGGGCCGATGAGCAGTTCTTC.

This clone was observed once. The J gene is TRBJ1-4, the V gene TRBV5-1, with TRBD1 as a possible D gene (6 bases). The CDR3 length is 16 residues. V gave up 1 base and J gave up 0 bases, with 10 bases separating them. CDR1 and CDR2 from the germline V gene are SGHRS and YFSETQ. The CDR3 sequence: CASSLTGQTTNEKLFF. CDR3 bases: TGCGCCAGCAGCTTGACAGGACAGACAACTAATGAAAAACTGTTTTTT.

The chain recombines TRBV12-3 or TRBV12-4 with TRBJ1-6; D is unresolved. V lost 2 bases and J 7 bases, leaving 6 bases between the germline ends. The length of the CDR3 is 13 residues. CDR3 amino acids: CASSLLENSPLHF. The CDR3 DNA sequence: TGTGCCAGCAGTTTATTGGAGAATTCACCCCTCCACTTT.

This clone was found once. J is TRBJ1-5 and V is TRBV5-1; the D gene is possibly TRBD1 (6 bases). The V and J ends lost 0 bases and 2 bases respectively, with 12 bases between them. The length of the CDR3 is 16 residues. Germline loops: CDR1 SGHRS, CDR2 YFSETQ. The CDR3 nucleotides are TGCGCCAGCAGCTTGGATCCGGGGGGGCGCAATCAGCCCCAGCATTTT. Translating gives CASSLDPGGRNQPQHF.

The CDR3 reads CASSRTVVGANVLTF. The DNA for the CDR3 is TGTGCCAGCAGTCGGACTGTTGTGGGGGCCAACGTCCTGACTTTC. V gene TRBV6-1 combines with J gene TRBJ2-6; the D gene is possibly TRBD2 (5 bases). V dropped 5 bases and J dropped 4 bases, with 12 bases sitting between them. Germline V gene sequence: CDR1 MNHNS, CDR2 SASEGT. The CDR3 spans 15 residues.

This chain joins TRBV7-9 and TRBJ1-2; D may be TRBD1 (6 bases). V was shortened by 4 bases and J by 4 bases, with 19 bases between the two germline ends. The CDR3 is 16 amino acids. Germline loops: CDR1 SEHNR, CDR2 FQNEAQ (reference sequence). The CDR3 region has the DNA TGTGCCAGCAGCTCAGCGCAGGGGCGGCCTCCCTATGGCTACACCTTC. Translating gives CASSSAQGRPPYGYTF. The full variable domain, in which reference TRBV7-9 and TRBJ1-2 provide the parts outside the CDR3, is DTGVSQNPRHKITKRGQNVTFRCDPISEHNRLYWYRQTLGQGPEFLTYFQNEAQLEKSRLLSDRFSAERPKGSFSTLEIQRTEQGDSAMYLCASSSAQGRPPYGYTFGSGTRLTVV.

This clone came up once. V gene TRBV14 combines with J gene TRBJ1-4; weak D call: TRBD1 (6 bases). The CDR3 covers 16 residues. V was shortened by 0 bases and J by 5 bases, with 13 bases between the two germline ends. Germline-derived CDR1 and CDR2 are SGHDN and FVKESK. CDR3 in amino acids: CASSQDIGRGNEKLFF. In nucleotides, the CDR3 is TGTGCCAGCAGCCAAGACATTGGCAGGGGAAATGAAAAACTGTTTTTT.

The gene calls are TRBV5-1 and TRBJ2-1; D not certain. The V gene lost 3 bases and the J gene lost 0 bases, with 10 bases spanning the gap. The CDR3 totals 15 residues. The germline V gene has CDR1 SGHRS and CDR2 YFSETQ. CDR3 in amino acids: CASSSNPSSYNEQFF. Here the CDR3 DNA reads TGCGCCAGCAGCTCGAACCCGAGCTCCTACAATGAGCAGTTCTTC.

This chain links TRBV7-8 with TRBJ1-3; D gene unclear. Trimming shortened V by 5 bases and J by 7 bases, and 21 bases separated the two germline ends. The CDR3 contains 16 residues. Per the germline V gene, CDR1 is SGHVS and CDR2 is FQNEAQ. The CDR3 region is CASSAPMRFSRNTIYF. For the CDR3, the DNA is TGTGCCAGCAGCGCCCCGATGCGATTCTCGCGGAACACCATATATTTT.

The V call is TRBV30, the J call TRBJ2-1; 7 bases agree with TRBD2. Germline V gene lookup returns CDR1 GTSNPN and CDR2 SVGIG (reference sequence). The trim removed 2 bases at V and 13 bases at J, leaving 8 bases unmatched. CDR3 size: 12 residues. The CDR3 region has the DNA TGTGCCTGGAGTCCTCCGGGGGGACGTCAGTTCTTC. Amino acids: CAWSPPGGRQFF.

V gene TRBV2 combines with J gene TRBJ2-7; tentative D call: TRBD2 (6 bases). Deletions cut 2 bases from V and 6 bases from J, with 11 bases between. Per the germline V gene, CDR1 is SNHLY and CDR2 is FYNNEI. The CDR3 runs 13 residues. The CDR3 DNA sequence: TGTGCCAGCAGTGAAACGGGCGGGGCCGAGCAGTACTTC. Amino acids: CASSETGGAEQYF. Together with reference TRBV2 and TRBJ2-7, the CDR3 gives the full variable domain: EPEVTQTPSHQVTQMGQEVILRCVPISNHLYFYWYRQILGQKVEFLVSFYNNEISEKSEIFDDQFSVERPDGSNFTLKIRSTKLEDSAMYFCASSETGGAEQYFGPGTRLTVT.

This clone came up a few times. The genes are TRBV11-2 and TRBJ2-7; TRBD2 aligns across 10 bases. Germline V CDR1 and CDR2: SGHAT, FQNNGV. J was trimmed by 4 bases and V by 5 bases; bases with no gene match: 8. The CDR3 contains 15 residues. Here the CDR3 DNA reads TGTGCCAGCAGCAGGTTAGCGGGGGGCAGTTACGAGCAGTACTTC. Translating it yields CASSRLAGGSYEQYF.

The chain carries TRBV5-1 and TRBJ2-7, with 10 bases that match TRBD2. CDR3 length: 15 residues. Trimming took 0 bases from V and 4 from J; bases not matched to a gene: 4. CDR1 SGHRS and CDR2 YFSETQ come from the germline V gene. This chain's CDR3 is CASSLGPSGGYEQYF. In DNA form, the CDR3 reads TGCGCCAGCAGCTTGGGCCCTAGCGGGGGTTACGAGCAGTACTTC.

The CDR3 sequence: CATSRGGVPDAEQFF. The CDR3 DNA is TGTGCCACCAGCAGAGGCGGAGTCCCTGACGCTGAGCAGTTCTTC. The V call is TRBV15, the J call TRBJ2-1; D is unresolved. The germline CDR1 and CDR2 sequences are LNHNV and YYDKDF (reference sequence). Trimming pared 1 base from V and 9 bases from J, leaving 16 bases between. The length of the CDR3 is 15 residues.